These T cell receptor beta chains were read from a single sample in a study of cytomegalovirus exposure and HLA in healthy donors. The protocol was immunoSEQ multiplex PCR, while the TCRdb copy is restricted to in-frame clones and leaves out a portion. Seen here are some 120,000 clones, about 80% observed once, and the top ten hold 1.5% to 2.5%. Sequenced sample: PBMCs. The origin of the receptors is a man aged 18-30 years in good health and CMV-seronegative. CDR3s include the opening cysteine and the closing phenylalanine or tryptophan. Fields, in order: J gene, V gene, CDR3 protein.

>TRBJ1-5|TRBV19
CASSPHSGGLAQHF
>TRBJ1-3|TRBV6-5
CASTDTRGWRNTIYF
>TRBJ1-2|TRBV7-9
CASSLRPWYGYTF
>TRBJ2-2|TRBV5-1
CASSFLSGSRSGELFF
>TRBJ2-3|TRBV14
CASSPRGAGTSTDTQYF
>TRBJ2-7|TRBV9
CASSAHSGEQYF
>TRBJ2-1|TRBV14
CASSHSRLLKKQEQFF
>TRBJ2-4|TRBV7-3
CASSPGLEPRNIQYF
>TRBJ1-1|TRBV30
CAWRERTLNHAEAFF
>TRBJ2-7|TRBV18
CASSPELSWTGGVQYF
>TRBJ1-5|TRBV6-5
CASSYFANQPQHF
>TRBJ2-5|TRBV9
CASNMAGGRLETQYF
>TRBJ2-2|TRBV5-4
CASSPSGVGTGELFF
>TRBJ2-1|TRBV6-1
CASSDLRDWYNEQFF
>TRBJ1-2|TRBV4-1
CASSQGPKGDRASGYTF
>TRBJ1-1|TRBV6-5
CASSYGAGLNTEAFF
>TRBJ2-1|TRBV29-1
CSVEEAPGQGVNEQFF
>TRBJ2-7|TRBV6-5
CASSNQPGVYEQYF
>TRBJ1-1|TRBV7-2
CASSLAWTATTEAFF
>TRBJ2-3|TRBV7-2
CASSFQAGRTDTQYF
>TRBJ1-2|TRBV6-5
CASSPGYGYTF
>TRBJ2-2|TRBV2
CASSEGQRGTGELFF
>TRBJ1-1|TRBV5-1
CASTLDRGREAFF
>TRBJ1-5|TRBV19
CASSQGRDQPQHF
>TRBJ1-1|TRBV7-3
CASSLTRVDTEAFF
>TRBJ1-2|TRBV19
CASSLAHRDLSLAINYGYTF
>TRBJ1-5|TRBV10-3
CAIRNRVENQPQHF
>TRBJ1-5|TRBV27
CASSHTGGWQPQHF
>.|TRBV28
CASTPTPRTGHYEQYF
>TRBJ1-5|TRBV28
CASSFSGAFNQPQHF
>TRBJ1-1|TRBV7-6
CASSQIVTALNAEAFF
>TRBJ2-2|TRBV7-6
CASGLPAGGPPTLFTGELFF
>TRBJ2-1|TRBV6-4
CASRSGHNEQFF
>TRBJ2-2|TRBV27
CASSFPIAGANTGELFF
>TRBJ2-1|TRBV28
CASSLLPREQNNEQFF
>TRBJ1-2|TRBV5-4
CASSLGAGGAGYGYTF
>TRBJ1-1|TRBV6-6
CASSYRTEEAFF
>TRBJ2-1|TRBV19
CASRHGGPTSGSGNEQFF
>TRBJ1-1|TRBV4-1
CASSQDWTVKTEAFF
>TRBJ1-1|TRBV28
CASSTTDREAFF
>TRBJ2-1|TRBV9
CASSVVAGVGNEQFF
>TRBJ1-5|TRBV6-1
CASRGTGGRAQHF
>TRBJ2-6|TRBV4-3
CASSQERRASGANVLTF
>TRBJ1-4|TRBV7-2
CASSFRRAATNEKLFF
>TRBJ2-1|TRBV11-3
CASSSITSSYNEQFF
>TRBJ1-2|TRBV7-9
CASSLLPGRDGYTF
>TRBJ2-1|TRBV5-5
CASSLERFNEQFF
>TRBJ1-5|TRBV7-9
CASSLAQGNQPQHF
>TRBJ2-7|TRBV7-3
CASSLTPPGPRGDYEQYF
>TRBJ2-6|TRBV27
CASSHRDSNSGANVLTF
>TRBJ1-3|TRBV29-1
CSVLASRNTIYF
>.|TRBV7-2
CASSHPAYEQYF
>TRBJ1-6|TRBV11-3
CASSPGQGEIYNSPLHF
>TRBJ2-3|TRBV11-2
CASSLDLAGSTDTQYF
>TRBJ2-1|TRBV11-2
CASSLDSQGYNEQFF
>TRBJ1-3|TRBV6-1
CASSVHRESGNTIYF
>TRBJ1-5|TRBV7-2
CASSFTGTGGTRNQPQHF
>TRBJ1-1|TRBV10-3
CAISGGGVGEEAFF
>TRBJ2-5|TRBV4-2
CASSHPGTGEETQYF